Detailed here is one TCR beta chain. Its antigen is not known. This specimen belongs to a study of identical twins. Regarding the study as a whole: Cross-sectional statistical analysis, not tracking of the same donors, underpinned the conclusions.

TCRdb processed the 5' RACE reads anew with MiXCR; each CDR3 protein has one entry. The sample shows about 240,000 distinct CDR3 sequences, about 12% of them seen only once. CDR1 is MNHEY and CDR2 is SVGEGT in the germline V gene. V was clipped by 5 bases and J by 4 bases; unmatched bases: 10. The CDR3 loop spans 15 amino acids. The same sample was also studied in work on yellow fever vaccine responses in identical twins.

V is TRBV6-2 or TRBV6-3 and J is TRBJ1-1, with 7 bases matching TRBD1. Sequencing was carried out using memory (CD45RO+) T cells sorted from blood. The clonotype was recovered from a woman younger than 35 in good health. The CDR3 DNA is TGTGCCAGCAGTCCCTCAGGGGGGAGGATCACTGAAGCTTTCTTT. This codes for CASSPSGGRITEAFF.